This T cell receptor (beta chain) was sequenced in a study of T-cell reconstitution after alpha-beta-depleted transplantation in children. The CDR3 runs 16 residues. Germline V gene sequence: CDR1 SEHNR, CDR2 FQNEAQ (reference sequence). V shed 4 bases and J shed 6 bases, with 21 bases lying between them. Unique molecular identifiers were used to barcode this TCRbeta library. TCRdb used MiXCR to reprocess the PCR reads, holding one entry per CDR3 protein. The sample lists about 980,000 distinct CDR3 sequences, about 26% seen once, with more than 25% in the top ten. The TCR was taken from a boy in the first two years of life who had a stem cell transplant for SCID, so the T cells may come from the graft donor. Specimen: PBMCs, mostly from graft donor cells, collected 360 days after TCRalphabeta/CD19-depleted stem cell transplant. The J gene is TRBJ2-5, the V gene TRBV7-9, with TRBD1 as a possible D gene (6 bases). CDR3 sequence (DNA): TGTGCCAGCAGCTCCAACTTAGCGCAGGGGATTCAGACCCAGTACTTC. Protein: CASSSNLAQGIQTQYF.